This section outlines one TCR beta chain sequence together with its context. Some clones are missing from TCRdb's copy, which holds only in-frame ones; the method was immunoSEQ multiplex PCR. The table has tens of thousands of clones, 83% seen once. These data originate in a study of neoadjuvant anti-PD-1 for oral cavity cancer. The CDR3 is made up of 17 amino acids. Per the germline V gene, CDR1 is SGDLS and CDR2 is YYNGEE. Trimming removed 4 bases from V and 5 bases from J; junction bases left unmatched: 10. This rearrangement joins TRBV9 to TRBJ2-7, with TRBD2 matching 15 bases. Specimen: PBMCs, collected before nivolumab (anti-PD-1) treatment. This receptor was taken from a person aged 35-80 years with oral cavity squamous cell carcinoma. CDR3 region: CASSTGLAGGWQDEQYF. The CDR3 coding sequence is TGTGCCAGCAGCACAGGACTAGCGGGAGGGTGGCAGGACGAGCAGTACTTC.